A selection of T cell receptor beta chains follows, all from one sample in a study of OX40 agonist ivuxolimab in advanced cancers. The data were produced by immunoSEQ multiplex PCR, yet TCRdb's version contains in-frame clones alone and is incomplete. The table lists 57,000 or so clones, 70% to 90% of them singletons, with about 1.2% in the top ten. Sample: CD4+ or CD8+ T cells sorted from blood, taken in a trial of the OX40 agonist ivuxolimab. These receptor sequences come from an adult with an advanced solid tumor such as melanoma, head and neck, liver or kidney cancer. The CDR3 runs from the conserved cysteine through the conserved F or W. Each record gives: clone size, J gene, V gene, D gene, CDR3 protein, CDR3 DNA. A D gene is named only where the DNA matches it firmly. The size entry is marked missing in some rows and otherwise reads once, few, many or a size class.

clone size: NA; J gene: TRBJ2-3; V gene: TRBV5-8; D gene: TRBD2; CDR3 protein: CASSFGTSGPDTQYF; CDR3 DNA: TGTGCCAGCAGCTTCGGGACTAGCGGGCCAGATACGCAGTATTTT
clone size: few; J gene: TRBJ2-4; V gene: TRBV7-9; D gene: TRBD2; CDR3 protein: CASSLAQGLGIIQYF; CDR3 DNA: TGTGCCAGCAGCTTAGCCCAGGGACTAGGAATCATTCAGTACTTC
clone size: NA; J gene: TRBJ2-1; V gene: TRBV19; D gene: NA; CDR3 protein: CASSIIRNEQFF; CDR3 DNA: TGTGCCAGTAGTATCATCCGCAATGAGCAGTTCTTC
clone size: NA; J gene: TRBJ2-2; V gene: TRBV5-1; D gene: NA; CDR3 protein: CASSLTRGTTGELFF; CDR3 DNA: TGCGCCAGCAGCTTGACGCGGGGTACCACCGGGGAGCTGTTTTTT
clone size: NA; J gene: TRBJ1-1; V gene: TRBV6-1; D gene: NA; CDR3 protein: CASRGQMNTEAFF; CDR3 DNA: TGTGCCAGCAGAGGACAGATGAACACTGAAGCTTTCTTT
clone size: NA; J gene: TRBJ2-1; V gene: TRBV5-1; D gene: NA; CDR3 protein: CASSLTDDSYNEQFF; CDR3 DNA: TGCGCCAGCAGCTTAACCGACGACTCCTACAATGAGCAGTTCTTC
clone size: NA; J gene: TRBJ2-7; V gene: TRBV18; D gene: NA; CDR3 protein: CASSPPGMYEQYF; CDR3 DNA: TGTGCCAGCTCACCACCTGGGATGTACGAGCAGTACTTC
clone size: NA; J gene: TRBJ2-2; V gene: TRBV11-1; D gene: NA; CDR3 protein: CASSFRPPNTGELFF; CDR3 DNA: TGTGCCAGCAGCTTCAGACCTCCGAACACCGGGGAGCTGTTTTTT
clone size: once; J gene: TRBJ1-1; V gene: TRBV18; D gene: NA; CDR3 protein: CASSPPGWAGRTEAFF; CDR3 DNA: TGTGCCAGCTCACCCCCCGGGTGGGCAGGGAGGACTGAAGCTTTCTTT
clone size: NA; J gene: TRBJ1-4; V gene: TRBV27; D gene: NA; CDR3 protein: CASSSNALGEKLFF; CDR3 DNA: TGTGCCAGCAGTTCTAATGCCCTCGGTGAAAAACTGTTTTTT
clone size: NA; J gene: TRBJ1-6; V gene: TRBV4-1; D gene: NA; CDR3 protein: CASSQEWQGRSPLHF; CDR3 DNA: TGCGCCAGCAGCCAAGAATGGCAGGGAAGGTCACCCCTCCACTTT
clone size: NA; J gene: TRBJ1-1; V gene: TRBV5-1; D gene: NA; CDR3 protein: CASSLAGSQALNTEAFF; CDR3 DNA: TGCGCCAGCAGCTTGGCTGGCAGCCAGGCCCTGAACACTGAAGCTTTCTTT
clone size: NA; J gene: TRBJ2-7; V gene: TRBV6-5; D gene: NA; CDR3 protein: CASTRQGANYEQYF; CDR3 DNA: TGTGCCAGCACTCGGCAGGGCGCTAACTACGAGCAGTACTTC
clone size: few; J gene: TRBJ1-3; V gene: TRBV18; D gene: TRBD1; CDR3 protein: CASDTGGGNTIYF; CDR3 DNA: TGTGCCAGCGACACAGGGGGCGGAAACACCATATATTTT
clone size: NA; J gene: TRBJ1-1; V gene: TRBV27; D gene: NA; CDR3 protein: CASSTKSTFEAFF; CDR3 DNA: TGTGCCAGCAGCACAAAAAGCACTTTTGAAGCTTTCTTT
clone size: NA; J gene: TRBJ1-2; V gene: TRBV6-1; D gene: NA; CDR3 protein: CASSELEGGGLFYGYTF; CDR3 DNA: TGTGCCAGCAGTGAGTTGGAGGGCGGGGGCCTATTCTATGGCTACACCTTC
clone size: once; J gene: TRBJ2-1; V gene: TRBV5-8; D gene: TRBD1; CDR3 protein: CASSKRTGGWNEQFF; CDR3 DNA: TGTGCCAGCAGCAAAAGGACAGGGGGCTGGAATGAGCAGTTCTTC
clone size: NA; J gene: TRBJ1-6; V gene: TRBV6-1; D gene: NA; CDR3 protein: CASRSWGYNSPLHF; CDR3 DNA: TGTGCCAGCAGGTCGTGGGGCTATAATTCACCCCTCCACTTT
clone size: NA; J gene: TRBJ2-7; V gene: TRBV10-3; D gene: NA; CDR3 protein: CAISVGQGGYEQYF; CDR3 DNA: TGTGCCATCAGTGTCGGGCAGGGGGGCTACGAGCAGTACTTC
clone size: NA; J gene: TRBJ1-2; V gene: TRBV2; D gene: NA; CDR3 protein: CASAALRDPLYGYTF; CDR3 DNA: TGTGCCAGCGCCGCCTTACGGGACCCTCTCTATGGCTACACCTTC
clone size: NA; J gene: TRBJ1-2; V gene: TRBV14; D gene: NA; CDR3 protein: CASSQDIRGGYTF; CDR3 DNA: TGTGCCAGCAGCCAAGATATCAGAGGTGGCTACACCTTC
clone size: NA; J gene: TRBJ1-5; V gene: TRBV7-6; D gene: NA; CDR3 protein: CASSLRPYQPQHF; CDR3 DNA: TGTGCCAGCAGCTTAAGGCCATATCAGCCCCAGCATTTT
clone size: NA; J gene: TRBJ2-5; V gene: TRBV6-5; D gene: NA; CDR3 protein: CASSYSRLRRVETQYF; CDR3 DNA: TGTGCCAGCAGTTACTCGAGACTTCGGAGAGTGGAGACCCAGTACTTC
clone size: NA; J gene: TRBJ2-1; V gene: TRBV15; D gene: NA; CDR3 protein: CATSSDPWGMFF; CDR3 DNA: TGTGCCACCAGCTCCGACCCGTGGGGTATGTTCTTC
clone size: NA; J gene: TRBJ1-4; V gene: TRBV5-5; D gene: NA; CDR3 protein: CASSWDGEKLFF; CDR3 DNA: TGTGCCAGCAGCTGGGATGGTGAAAAACTGTTTTTT
clone size: once; J gene: TRBJ1-2; V gene: TRBV18; D gene: NA; CDR3 protein: CASSQNGMDGYTF; CDR3 DNA: TGTGCCAGCTCACAAAACGGGATGGATGGCTACACCTTC
clone size: NA; J gene: TRBJ1-4; V gene: TRBV11-2; D gene: NA; CDR3 protein: CASSLAVTNEKLFF; CDR3 DNA: TGTGCCAGCAGCTTAGCAGTAACTAATGAAAAACTGTTTTTT
clone size: NA; J gene: TRBJ2-7; V gene: TRBV7-2; D gene: NA; CDR3 protein: CASSFPGNDEQYF; CDR3 DNA: TGTGCCAGCAGCTTTCCCGGGAACGACGAGCAGTACTTC
clone size: NA; J gene: TRBJ2-6; V gene: TRBV9; D gene: NA; CDR3 protein: CASSVGGPSGANVLTF; CDR3 DNA: TGTGCCAGCAGCGTAGGAGGGCCCTCTGGGGCCAACGTCCTGACTTTC
clone size: NA; J gene: TRBJ2-7; V gene: TRBV6-1; D gene: TRBD1; CDR3 protein: CASSLMGTGGGEQYF; CDR3 DNA: TGTGCCAGCAGCCTAATGGGGACAGGGGGCGGGGAGCAGTACTTC
clone size: NA; J gene: TRBJ1-2; V gene: TRBV4-1; D gene: NA; CDR3 protein: CASSPTGTADGYTF; CDR3 DNA: TGCGCCAGCAGCCCGACTGGGACGGCCGATGGCTACACCTTC
clone size: once; J gene: TRBJ1-2; V gene: TRBV6-5; D gene: NA; CDR3 protein: CASSQPGAGGYTF; CDR3 DNA: TGTGCCAGCAGCCAACCAGGGGCGGGGGGCTACACCTTC
clone size: few; J gene: TRBJ2-5; V gene: TRBV19; D gene: NA; CDR3 protein: CASSVRANLRETQYF; CDR3 DNA: TGTGCCAGTAGTGTGAGGGCCAACCTCCGGGAGACCCAGTACTTC
clone size: NA; J gene: TRBJ1-2; V gene: TRBV28; D gene: TRBD1; CDR3 protein: CASSLGAGGYGYTF; CDR3 DNA: TGTGCCAGCAGTTTAGGGGCAGGGGGCTATGGCTACACCTTC
clone size: NA; J gene: TRBJ1-6; V gene: TRBV27; D gene: TRBD1; CDR3 protein: CASSLIPRGPSPLHF; CDR3 DNA: TGTGCCAGCAGTTTAATTCCCAGGGGGCCTTCACCCCTCCACTTT
clone size: few; J gene: TRBJ2-5; V gene: TRBV14; D gene: NA; CDR3 protein: CASSQNGGTNQETQYF; CDR3 DNA: TGTGCCAGCAGCCAAAATGGAGGAACTAACCAAGAGACCCAGTACTTC
clone size: once; J gene: TRBJ2-5; V gene: TRBV19; D gene: NA; CDR3 protein: CASSGSLPETQYF; CDR3 DNA: TGTGCCAGTAGTGGAAGTCTCCCGGAGACCCAGTACTTC